These 29 T cell receptor beta chains originate from one sample sequenced in a study of blood T cell repertoires in COVID-19. TCRdb keeps only in-frame clones here, not all; method: immunoSEQ multiplex PCR. Here the sample spans 200,000 or so clones, 84% being singletons. The sequencing sample was made of peripheral blood. The receptor source for this set is a human donor in a cohort sampled during active COVID-19.

The chain is built from TRBV2 and TRBJ2-3; 14 bases are shared with TRBD2. The CDR3 is made up of 16 amino acids. Germline CDR1 SNHLY, CDR2 FYNNEI. Trimming removed 5 bases from V and 5 bases from J; junction bases left unmatched: 6. CDR3 in amino acids: CASSMTSGRAGDTQYF. The CDR3 DNA reads TGTGCCAGCAGTATGACTAGCGGGAGGGCGGGAGATACGCAGTATTTT. Full variable domain (missing parts from reference TRBV2 and TRBJ2-3): EPEVTQTPSHQVTQMGQEVILRCVPISNHLYFYWYRQILGQKVEFLVSFYNNEISEKSEIFDDQFSVERPDGSNFTLKIRSTKLEDSAMYFCASSMTSGRAGDTQYFGPGTRLTVL.

The genes are TRBV7-2 and TRBJ1-2, with TRBD1 as a possible D gene (6 bases). The germline V gene has CDR1 SGHTA and CDR2 FQGNSA. The CDR3 spans 15 residues. The V end was cut by 1 base, the J end by 2 bases, with 11 bases between. The CDR3 sequence is CASSLGLQGNYGYTF. CDR3 sequence (DNA): TGTGCCAGCAGCTTAGGCCTACAGGGAAACTATGGCTACACCTTC.

In this sample, this clone turned up a few times. The rearrangement links TRBV10-3 to TRBJ1-3, with D possibly TRBD1 on 5 matching bases. The germline V gene encodes CDR1 ENHRY and CDR2 SYGVKD. CDR3 length: 16 amino acids. Trimming took 4 bases from V and 1 from J, leaving 14 bases between them. The CDR3 DNA reads TGTGCCATCAGTGGCCGGCAGGGCTTATCTGGAAACACCATATATTTT. Translating it yields CAISGRQGLSGNTIYF.

The chain combines TRBV29-1 with TRBJ2-2; TRBD1 aligns across 10 bases. The CDR3 covers 15 residues. The V gene's germline CDR1 is SQVTM and CDR2 ANQGSEA. The V segment lost 7 bases and the J segment 7 bases; nucleotides outside the gene matches: 12. The CDR3 reads CSGSETGGAGGELFF. Written as DNA, the CDR3 is TGCAGCGGGTCCGAGACAGGGGGCGCAGGCGGGGAGCTGTTTTTT.

The chain recombines TRBV18 with TRBJ2-1; TRBD1 matches at 8 bases. V was clipped by 2 bases and J by 9 bases; unmatched bases: 9. Germline values: CDR1 KGHSH, CDR2 LQKENI. This CDR3 is 15 amino acids long. The CDR3, as DNA: TGTGCCAGCTCACCAGTCGGCAGGGGGCATGGTGAGCAGTTCTTC. Translation gives CASSPVGRGHGEQFF.

This chain links TRBV10-3 with TRBJ2-1, with 7 bases that match TRBD2. Unmatched junction bases numbered 4, after V lost 8 bases and J lost 0 bases. Germline CDR1 and CDR2: ENHRY and SYGVKD. The CDR3 sequence is 14 residues long. This chain's CDR3 is CAIGEGSSYNEQFF. In DNA, the CDR3 is TGTGCCATCGGGGAGGGAAGCTCCTACAATGAGCAGTTCTTC.

The chain joins TRBV27 to TRBJ2-7, with 9 bases identical to TRBD1. The CDR3 length is 15 residues. J gave up 2 bases and V 2 bases, and 4 bases lay outside the gene matches. Germline V gene sequence: CDR1 MNHEY, CDR2 SMNVEV (reference sequence). The CDR3 DNA is TGTGCCAGCAGTTTACGGACAGGGGATACCTACGAGCAGTACTTC. This encodes CASSLRTGDTYEQYF.

This clone has more than one count but fewer than ten. The chain links TRBV5-5 to TRBJ2-7, with D perhaps TRBD1 (6 bases). CDR3 length equals 13 residues. In germline, CDR1 is SGHKS, CDR2 YYEKEE (reference sequence). V lost 5 bases and J 7 bases, leaving 16 bases between the germline ends. DNA of the CDR3: TGTGCCAGCAGTCCCAGGACAGAGAGTGAGCAGTACGTC. Residues: CASSPRTESEQYV.

The chain carries TRBV7-2 and TRBJ2-1; 7 nucleotides match TRBD2. Trimming cost V 1 base and J 7 bases; bases outside gene matches: 10. The germline V gene has CDR1 SGHTA and CDR2 FQGNSA. CDR3 length: 16 residues. This CDR3 reads CASSLGPRASGNEQFF. In nucleotides, the CDR3 is TGTGCCAGCAGCTTAGGTCCACGGGCTAGCGGAAATGAGCAGTTCTTC.

The V and J genes are TRBV7-6 and TRBJ2-5; tentative D call: TRBD1 (5 bases). V lost 0 bases and J lost 5, with 13 bases in between. CDR3 length: 15 amino acids. The V gene's germline CDR1 is SGHVS and CDR2 FNYEAQ. The CDR3, as DNA: TGTGCCAGCAGCTTAGCGGCAGGGATAATGGAGACCCAGTACTTC. Translating it yields CASSLAAGIMETQYF.

The rearrangement joins TRBV7-9 to TRBJ2-5, with D possibly TRBD2 on 6 matching bases. Per germline, CDR1 SEHNR and CDR2 FQNEAQ (reference sequence). V was trimmed by 4 bases and J by 3 bases, leaving 15 bases between them. This CDR3 contains 15 residues. CDR3 in amino acids: CASSSRDLREETQYF. The CDR3 DNA follows: TGTGCCAGCAGCTCCCGGGACTTAAGGGAAGAGACCCAGTACTTC.

J is TRBJ2-1 and V is TRBV7-9; 12 bases align to TRBD2. This CDR3 is built from 16 residues. Germline CDR1 reads SEHNR; CDR2 reads FQNEAQ (reference sequence). Trimming cost V 5 bases and J 2 bases; bases outside gene matches: 4. DNA for the CDR3: TGTGCCAGCAGCCTAGGACTAGCGGGAACCTACAATGAGCAGTTCTTC. Translating it yields CASSLGLAGTYNEQFF.

This sequence joins TRBV10-1 and TRBJ2-3; D remains unclear. The V end was cut by 10 bases, the J end by 3 bases, with 11 bases between. The germline V gene has CDR1 WNHNN and CDR2 SYGVQD (reference sequence). The CDR3 has 12 amino acids. The CDR3 bases are TGCGCCACATCCGTTCGGACAGATACGCAGTATTTT. This codes for CATSVRTDTQYF.

The gene calls are TRBV21-1 and TRBJ2-7; the DNA was not used to check the table's D call, TRBD1. TRBV21-1 is noted as a pseudogene. This CDR3 has 13 amino acids. CDR3 sequence: CASSKAGGSEQYV. The CDR3 DNA sequence: TGTGCCAGCAGCAAAGCAGGGGGTAGCGAGCAGTACGTC.

This chain uses TRBV7-2 with TRBJ1-3, with D tentatively TRBD1 (6 bases). V was trimmed by 8 bases and J by 4 bases, leaving 18 bases between them. CDR1 is SGHTA, CDR2 FQGNSA, per germline. The length of the CDR3 is 15 residues. The CDR3 region has the DNA TGTGCCAGCTCCTTAAGTACAGGGACAGGAAACACCATATATTTT. Protein sequence: CASSLSTGTGNTIYF.

The chain carries TRBV6-5 and TRBJ1-1, with 9 nucleotides matching TRBD1. The CDR3 loop spans 14 amino acids. V trimming: 7 bases; J trimming: 4 bases; junction bases outside the gene matches: 7. The germline CDR1 and CDR2 sequences are MNHEY and SVGAGI. CDR3 nucleotides: TGTGCCAGCACCATCGGACAGGGGAGCACTGAAGCTTTCTTT. Translation gives CASTIGQGSTEAFF.

CDR3 coding DNA: TGCGCCAGCAGCTTGGCGTCAGGGCAAGAGACCCAGTACTTC. Protein sequence: CASSLASGQETQYF. The rearrangement joins TRBV5-1 to TRBJ2-5, with D possibly TRBD1 on 5 matching bases. The CDR3 covers 14 residues. Trimming removed 0 bases at V and 2 bases at J, with 8 bases between. Germline loops: CDR1 SGHRS, CDR2 YFSETQ.

This chain uses TRBV6-5 with TRBJ1-6; unclear D gene. Germline assignment: CDR1 MNHEY and CDR2 SVGAGI. This CDR3 has 14 residues. Between the trimmed V and J ends, which lost 6 bases and 4 bases, there was a span of 10 bases. The CDR3 DNA follows: TGTGCCAGCAGGAGGGCCCAATATAATTCACCCCTCCACTTT. Residues: CASRRAQYNSPLHF.

J is TRBJ2-3 and V is TRBV9; 12 bases are shared with TRBD2. The CDR3 sequence is 16 residues long. The J segment lost 0 bases and the V segment lost 5 bases, leaving 4 bases of the junction unmatched. Germline V lookup: CDR1 SGDLS, CDR2 YYNGEE. Here the CDR3 reads CASSGGTSGSTDTQYF. CDR3 bases: TGTGCCAGCAGTGGGGGGACTAGCGGGAGCACAGATACGCAGTATTTT.

This rearrangement joins TRBV19 to TRBJ2-5, with 11 bases lining up with TRBD1. The CDR3 runs 16 residues. Trimming at V came to 3 bases and at J to 8 bases, leaving 11 bases not matched to a gene. In germline, CDR1 is LNHDA, CDR2 SQIVND (reference sequence). CDR3 sequence reads: CASSISSRGQGGTQYF. The CDR3 DNA reads as TGTGCCAGTAGTATCTCTTCTAGGGGACAGGGGGGAACCCAGTACTTC.

The rearrangement joins TRBV6-1 to TRBJ1-5; no clear D. The CDR3 runs 14 residues. Looked up from germline, CDR1 is MNHNS and CDR2 is SASEGT. V dropped 3 bases and J dropped 5 bases, with 11 bases sitting between them. The CDR3 protein is CASSDVAVDQPQHF. CDR3 DNA sequence: TGTGCCAGCAGTGACGTGGCAGTGGATCAGCCCCAGCATTTT.

The CDR3: CASSFVTLPNEQFF. CDR3 DNA sequence: TGCGCCAGCAGCTTCGTGACACTCCCCAATGAGCAGTTCTTC. This chain connects TRBV5-1 to TRBJ2-1; D uncertain. CDR3 size: 14 residues. CDR1 is SGHRS, CDR2 YFSETQ, per germline. V shed 2 bases and J shed 6 bases, with 12 bases lying between them.

V usage is TRBV24-1 and J usage is TRBJ1-2; 8 nucleotides match TRBD1. The CDR3 has 15 amino acids. V dropped 3 bases and J dropped 2; count of bases not matched to a gene: 4. Germline lookup yields CDR1 KGHDR and CDR2 SFDVKD. The CDR3 coding sequence is TGTGCCACCAGTGATCCGGGACAGGAAAACTATGGCTACACCTTC. Translating gives CATSDPGQENYGYTF.

As for this clone: Other DNA sequences in this specimen translate into the identical CDR3. The chain links TRBV12-3 or TRBV12-4 to TRBJ1-1; a weak D match, TRBD1 (5 bases). Trimming removed 3 bases from V and 1 base from J, with 6 bases in between. The CDR3 is 13 amino acids. The CDR3 DNA is TGTGCCAGCAGTTTTCAGGGGAACACTGAAGCTTTCTTT. Amino acids: CASSFQGNTEAFF.

J is TRBJ2-3 and V is TRBV14; no clear D gene. This CDR3 is built from 11 residues. Deletions cut 5 bases from V and 4 bases from J, with 4 bases between. CDR1 is SGHDN and CDR2 is FVKESK in the germline V gene. The CDR3 DNA reads TGTGCCAGCAGCTCCTCAGATACGCAGTATTTT. Protein: CASSSSDTQYF. The whole variable domain, remainder taken from reference TRBV14 and TRBJ2-3, is EAGVTQFPSHSVIEKGQTVTLRCDPISGHDNLYWYRRVMGKEIKFLLHFVKESKQDESGMPNNRFLAERTGGTYSTLKVQPAELEDSGVYFCASSSSDTQYFGPGTRLTVL.

V gene TRBV29-1 combines with J gene TRBJ2-7, with 8 bases that match TRBD1. The germline V gene has CDR1 SQVTM and CDR2 ANQGSEA. Trimming cost V 3 bases and J 7 bases; bases outside gene matches: 11. CDR3 length: 14 amino acids. CDR3 sequence: CSVETDRVTLEQYF. CDR3 sequence (DNA): TGCAGCGTTGAGACGGACAGGGTGACGTTGGAGCAGTACTTC.

V usage is TRBV2 and J usage is TRBJ2-2; 8 bases map to TRBD1. In germline, CDR1 is SNHLY, CDR2 FYNNEI. J lost 4 bases, V lost 4 bases, and 5 bases had no gene match. This CDR3 contains 15 residues. The CDR3 DNA reads TGTGCCAGCAGTGGCCAGGGGGCGCCCACCGGGGAGCTGTTTTTT. Translated, it gives CASSGQGAPTGELFF. Variable domain in full (rest from reference TRBV2 and TRBJ2-2): EPEVTQTPSHQVTQMGQEVILRCVPISNHLYFYWYRQILGQKVEFLVSFYNNEISEKSEIFDDQFSVERPDGSNFTLKIRSTKLEDSAMYFCASSGQGAPTGELFFGEGSRLTVL.

The chain has TRBV2 and TRBJ2-3, with TRBD1 matching over 8 bases. There are 13 residues in the CDR3. J lost 3 bases, V lost 5 bases, and 1 base had no gene match. Per germline, CDR1 SNHLY and CDR2 FYNNEI. Here the CDR3 DNA reads TGTGCCAGCAGTCGACAGGGGACAGATACGCAGTATTTT. Amino acid sequence: CASSRQGTDTQYF.

The chain has TRBV5-4 and TRBJ2-3, with a possible D match to TRBD2 (6 bases). This CDR3 has 14 residues. V lost 0 bases and J 1 base, leaving 6 bases between the germline ends. Germline V gene lookup returns CDR1 SGHNT and CDR2 YYREEE (reference sequence). The DNA for the CDR3 is TGTGCCAGCAGCTTGGCGGGAGGCACAGATACGCAGTATTTT. Residues: CASSLAGGTDTQYF. Full variable domain (remainder filled in from reference TRBV5-4 and TRBJ2-3): ETGVTQSPTHLIKTRGQQVTLRCSSQSGHNTVSWYQQALGQGPQFIFQYYREEENGRGNFPPRFSGLQFPNYSSELNVNALELDDSALYLCASSLAGGTDTQYFGPGTRLTVL.